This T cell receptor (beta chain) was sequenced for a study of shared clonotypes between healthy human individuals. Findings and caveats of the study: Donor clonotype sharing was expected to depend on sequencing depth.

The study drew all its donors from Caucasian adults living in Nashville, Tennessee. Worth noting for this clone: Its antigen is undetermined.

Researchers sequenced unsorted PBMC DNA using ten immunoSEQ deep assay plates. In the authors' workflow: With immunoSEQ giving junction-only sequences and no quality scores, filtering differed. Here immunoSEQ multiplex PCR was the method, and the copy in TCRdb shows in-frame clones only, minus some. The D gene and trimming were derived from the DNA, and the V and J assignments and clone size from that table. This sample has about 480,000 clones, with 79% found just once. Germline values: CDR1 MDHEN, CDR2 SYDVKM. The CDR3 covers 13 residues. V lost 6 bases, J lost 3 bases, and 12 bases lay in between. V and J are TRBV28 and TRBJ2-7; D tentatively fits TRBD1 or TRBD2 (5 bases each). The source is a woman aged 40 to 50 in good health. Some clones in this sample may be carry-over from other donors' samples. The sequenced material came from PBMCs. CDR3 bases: TGTGCCAGCAGCCGGGGCCTATACTACGAGCAGTACTTC. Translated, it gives CASSRGLYYEQYF. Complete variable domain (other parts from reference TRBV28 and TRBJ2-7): DVKVTQSSRYLVKRTGEKVFLECVQDMDHENMFWYRQDPGLGLRLIYFSYDVKMKEKGDIPEGYSVSREKKERFSLILESASTNQTSMYLCASSRGLYYEQYFGPGTRLTVT.